The clone carrying this T cell receptor beta chain is a singleton in its sample. These data belong to a study of blood T cell repertoires in COVID-19. In the original analysis: Researchers report that nucleated cell counts were estimated from reference gene primer amplification. Measured with immunoSEQ multiplex PCR; TCRdb has only the in-frame clones, and not every one. For V, J and clone size, that table is used; D and trimming come from the DNA. The repertoire holds 200,000 to 250,000 clones, with approximately 83% as singletons. Per germline, CDR1 MDHEN and CDR2 SYDVKM. Trimming took 7 bases from V and 1 from J, leaving 10 bases between them. The CDR3 contains 13 residues.

The sequence derives from a man between 25 and 39 years old who had recovered from COVID-19. The chain joins TRBV28 to TRBJ1-2, with D maybe TRBD1 (6 bases). The material sequenced was peripheral blood. CDR3 in DNA: TGTGCCAGCAAGGACAGTGATAACTATGGCTACACCTTC. It specifies CASKDSDNYGYTF.